This T cell receptor beta chain appears in the sequencing data of a study of blood T cell repertoires in COVID-19. Source study methods: It was from reference gene primer amplification that nucleated cell counts were estimated. Sequencing was performed with immunoSEQ multiplex PCR; in TCRdb, only in-frame clones are kept and a portion is missing. The D gene and trimming were derived from the DNA, and the V and J assignments and clone size from that table. The table has about 410,000 clones, around 90% seen once. Either two negative PCRs, clearance, or symptom resolution qualified Cohort 3 donors as recovered. The receptor was derived from a young man who had recovered from COVID-19. Material for sequencing was PBMCs or T cells enriched from blood (not recorded which).

CDR3 in amino acids: CASRAGLADYNEQFF. DNA for the CDR3: TGTGCCAGCAGAGCCGGCCTAGCGGATTACAATGAGCAGTTCTTC. V gene TRBV28 combines with J gene TRBJ2-1; TRBD2 matches at 7 bases. Germline V gives CDR1 MDHEN, CDR2 SYDVKM. V shed 6 bases, J shed 4 bases, and the junction held 9 bases outside the gene matches. The CDR3 runs to 15 residues.